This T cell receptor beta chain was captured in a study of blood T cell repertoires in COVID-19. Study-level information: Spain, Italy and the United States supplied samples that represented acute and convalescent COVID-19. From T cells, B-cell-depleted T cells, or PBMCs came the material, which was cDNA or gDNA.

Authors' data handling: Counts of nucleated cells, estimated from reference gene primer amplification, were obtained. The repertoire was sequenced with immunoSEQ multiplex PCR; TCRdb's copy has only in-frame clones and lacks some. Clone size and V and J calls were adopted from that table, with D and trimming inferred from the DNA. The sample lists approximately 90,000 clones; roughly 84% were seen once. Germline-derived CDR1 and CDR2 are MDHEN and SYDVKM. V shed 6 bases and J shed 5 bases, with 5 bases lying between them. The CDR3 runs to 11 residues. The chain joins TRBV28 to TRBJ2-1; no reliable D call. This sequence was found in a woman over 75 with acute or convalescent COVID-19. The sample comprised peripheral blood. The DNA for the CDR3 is TGTGCCAGCAGCCCTGACAATGAGCAGTTCTTC. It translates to CASSPDNEQFF.